This is a list of T cell receptor beta chains from one sample in a study of early T cells in non-severe SARS-CoV-2 infection. TCRdb used MiXCR to reprocess the 5' RACE reads, holding one entry per CDR3 protein. The data hold 69,000 or so distinct CDR3 sequences, with approximately 9.5% observed a single time. The sample taken for sequencing was whole blood. The receptors were sampled from an adult who was a healthcare worker with PCR-confirmed SARS-CoV-2 infection or an uninfected control (not recorded which). Each CDR3 is given with its conserved first and last residue. A D gene is named only where the DNA matches it firmly. Size is stated for part of the rows, as once, few or many counts, or as a class when the clone is expanded.

V gene: TRBV7-9; J gene: TRBJ2-3; clone size: -; D gene: TRBD2; CDR3 protein: CASSPRLAGDQDTQYF; CDR3 DNA: TGTGCCAGCAGCCCGAGACTAGCGGGAGATCAAGATACGCAGTATTTT
V gene: TRBV11-2; J gene: TRBJ2-5; clone size: -; D gene: -; CDR3 protein: CASSTTPAGLETQYF; CDR3 DNA: TGTGCCAGCAGCACGACGCCCGCGGGTCTGGAGACCCAGTACTTC
V gene: TRBV5-6; J gene: TRBJ1-3; clone size: few; D gene: -; CDR3 protein: CASSADSSGNTIYF; CDR3 DNA: TGTGCCAGCAGCGCTGATTCTTCGGGAAACACCATATATTTT
V gene: TRBV12-3/TRBV12-4; J gene: TRBJ1-6; clone size: once; D gene: TRBD1; CDR3 protein: CASSFRDRGSSLHF; CDR3 DNA: TGTGCCAGCAGTTTCCGGGACAGAGGATCATCCCTCCACTTT
V gene: TRBV20-1; J gene: TRBJ1-1; clone size: many; D gene: -; CDR3 protein: CSGWKNTEAFF; CDR3 DNA: TGCAGTGGGTGGAAGAACACTGAAGCTTTCTTT
V gene: TRBV5-6; J gene: TRBJ1-3; clone size: few; D gene: -; CDR3 protein: CASSLGQVRLSGNTIYF; CDR3 DNA: TGTGCCAGCAGCTTGGGGCAGGTCCGACTCTCTGGAAACACCATATATTTT
V gene: TRBV2; J gene: TRBJ2-7; clone size: -; D gene: TRBD2; CDR3 protein: CASSRTSGGPYEQYF; CDR3 DNA: TGTGCCAGCAGTAGGACTAGCGGGGGACCCTACGAGCAGTACTTC
V gene: TRBV7-9; J gene: TRBJ2-1; clone size: few; D gene: -; CDR3 protein: CASSFDTNNEQFF; CDR3 DNA: TGTGCCAGCAGCTTCGACACCAACAATGAGCAGTTCTTC
V gene: TRBV4-3; J gene: TRBJ2-2; clone size: -; D gene: TRBD1; CDR3 protein: CASSQTGFGELFF; CDR3 DNA: TGCGCCAGCAGCCAGACAGGGTTCGGGGAGCTGTTTTTT
V gene: TRBV27; J gene: TRBJ2-7; clone size: -; D gene: TRBD2; CDR3 protein: CASSYAGGDSYEQYF; CDR3 DNA: TGTGCCAGCAGTTATGCGGGGGGGGATTCCTACGAGCAGTACTTC
V gene: TRBV9; J gene: TRBJ2-2; clone size: -; D gene: -; CDR3 protein: CASSRANTGELFF; CDR3 DNA: TGTGCCAGCAGTCGCGCGAACACCGGGGAGCTGTTTTTT
V gene: TRBV11-2; J gene: TRBJ2-7; clone size: -; D gene: -; CDR3 protein: CASSLGQGSREQYF; CDR3 DNA: TGTGCCAGCAGCTTAGGTCAGGGTTCCCGCGAGCAGTACTTC
V gene: TRBV7-3; J gene: TRBJ1-2; clone size: few; D gene: -; CDR3 protein: CASSPAPTNYGYTF; CDR3 DNA: TGTGCCAGCAGCCCCGCACCCACTAACTATGGCTACACCTTC
V gene: TRBV20-1; J gene: TRBJ2-7; clone size: many; D gene: TRBD1; CDR3 protein: CSARDAGQGVGEQYF; CDR3 DNA: TGCAGTGCTAGAGACGCAGGACAGGGAGTTGGCGAGCAGTACTTC
V gene: TRBV30; J gene: TRBJ2-5; clone size: many; D gene: TRBD1; CDR3 protein: CAWSAGSTGANQETQYF; CDR3 DNA: TGTGCCTGGAGTGCCGGATCGACAGGGGCCAACCAAGAGACCCAGTACTTC
V gene: TRBV2; J gene: TRBJ2-2; clone size: -; D gene: -; CDR3 protein: CASSALTGELFF; CDR3 DNA: TGTGCCAGCAGTGCCCTCACCGGGGAGCTGTTTTTT
V gene: TRBV10-3; J gene: TRBJ2-7; clone size: -; D gene: -; CDR3 protein: CAIRGTNSSYEQYF; CDR3 DNA: TGTGCCATCAGGGGGACCAACAGCTCCTACGAGCAGTACTTC
V gene: TRBV30; J gene: TRBJ1-2; clone size: few; D gene: -; CDR3 protein: CAWKPGRINYGYTF; CDR3 DNA: TGTGCCTGGAAGCCGGGACGGATTAACTATGGCTACACCTTC
V gene: TRBV3-1; J gene: TRBJ1-1; clone size: -; D gene: -; CDR3 protein: CASSPFVGGTEAFF; CDR3 DNA: TGTGCCAGCAGCCCCTTTGTAGGGGGCACTGAAGCTTTCTTT
V gene: TRBV2; J gene: TRBJ1-4; clone size: -; D gene: -; CDR3 protein: CASSEALSTAGKLFF; CDR3 DNA: TGTGCCAGCAGTGAAGCGTTATCCACCGCCGGAAAACTGTTTTTT
V gene: TRBV5-4; J gene: TRBJ2-2; clone size: -; D gene: -; CDR3 protein: CASSLGSRRTGELFF; CDR3 DNA: TGTGCCAGCAGCTTGGGGTCGCGGCGGACCGGGGAGCTGTTTTTT
V gene: TRBV4-2; J gene: TRBJ2-3; clone size: many; D gene: -; CDR3 protein: CASSQDLPSYGPDTQYF; CDR3 DNA: TGTGCCAGCAGCCAAGATTTACCTAGCTACGGTCCAGATACGCAGTATTTT
V gene: TRBV5-8; J gene: TRBJ2-7; clone size: many; D gene: -; CDR3 protein: CASSLSSYEQYF; CDR3 DNA: TGTGCCAGCAGCTTGAGTTCCTACGAGCAGTACTTC
V gene: TRBV19; J gene: TRBJ2-2; clone size: few; D gene: -; CDR3 protein: CASSVLRSGELFF; CDR3 DNA: TGTGCCAGTAGTGTCCTGAGGAGCGGGGAGCTGTTTTTT
V gene: TRBV29-1; J gene: TRBJ1-2; clone size: -; D gene: TRBD1; CDR3 protein: CSVKQGARGYTF; CDR3 DNA: TGCAGCGTGAAACAGGGGGCGCGGGGCTACACCTTC
V gene: TRBV5-1; J gene: TRBJ1-1; clone size: many; D gene: -; CDR3 protein: CASSLEGLEAFF; CDR3 DNA: TGCGCCAGCAGCTTGGAAGGACTTGAAGCTTTCTTT
V gene: TRBV30; J gene: TRBJ2-7; clone size: many; D gene: -; CDR3 protein: CAWRGGGQADYEQYF; CDR3 DNA: TGTGCCTGGAGAGGGGGGGGCCAAGCGGATTACGAGCAGTACTTC
V gene: TRBV12-5; J gene: TRBJ1-1; clone size: few; D gene: -; CDR3 protein: CASGWGEENTEAFF; CDR3 DNA: TGTGCTAGTGGCTGGGGGGAGGAGAACACTGAAGCTTTCTTT
V gene: TRBV5-4; J gene: TRBJ2-7; clone size: many; D gene: -; CDR3 protein: CASSLAGQGVHEQYF; CDR3 DNA: TGTGCCAGCAGCTTGGCGGGGCAGGGTGTCCACGAGCAGTACTTC
V gene: TRBV7-2; J gene: TRBJ1-1; clone size: -; D gene: -; CDR3 protein: CASSLAYSKMNTEAFF; CDR3 DNA: TGTGCCAGCAGCTTAGCGTACAGCAAGATGAACACTGAAGCTTTCTTT
V gene: TRBV5-1; J gene: TRBJ2-7; clone size: -; D gene: -; CDR3 protein: CASSLASETASYEQYF; CDR3 DNA: TGCGCCAGCAGCTTGGCCTCGGAGACAGCCTCCTACGAGCAGTACTTC
V gene: TRBV29-1; J gene: TRBJ2-5; clone size: few; D gene: -; CDR3 protein: CSVSAGLSETQYF; CDR3 DNA: TGCAGCGTTAGTGCAGGGTTGTCAGAGACCCAGTACTTC
V gene: TRBV5-1; J gene: TRBJ1-1; clone size: -; D gene: TRBD1; CDR3 protein: CASSLIIGTGVMNTEAFF; CDR3 DNA: TGCGCCAGCAGCTTGATAATCGGGACAGGGGTAATGAACACTGAAGCTTTCTTT
V gene: TRBV7-2; J gene: TRBJ1-4; clone size: many; D gene: TRBD1; CDR3 protein: CASSSQGMEKLFF; CDR3 DNA: TGTGCCAGCAGCTCACAGGGGATGGAAAAACTGTTTTTT